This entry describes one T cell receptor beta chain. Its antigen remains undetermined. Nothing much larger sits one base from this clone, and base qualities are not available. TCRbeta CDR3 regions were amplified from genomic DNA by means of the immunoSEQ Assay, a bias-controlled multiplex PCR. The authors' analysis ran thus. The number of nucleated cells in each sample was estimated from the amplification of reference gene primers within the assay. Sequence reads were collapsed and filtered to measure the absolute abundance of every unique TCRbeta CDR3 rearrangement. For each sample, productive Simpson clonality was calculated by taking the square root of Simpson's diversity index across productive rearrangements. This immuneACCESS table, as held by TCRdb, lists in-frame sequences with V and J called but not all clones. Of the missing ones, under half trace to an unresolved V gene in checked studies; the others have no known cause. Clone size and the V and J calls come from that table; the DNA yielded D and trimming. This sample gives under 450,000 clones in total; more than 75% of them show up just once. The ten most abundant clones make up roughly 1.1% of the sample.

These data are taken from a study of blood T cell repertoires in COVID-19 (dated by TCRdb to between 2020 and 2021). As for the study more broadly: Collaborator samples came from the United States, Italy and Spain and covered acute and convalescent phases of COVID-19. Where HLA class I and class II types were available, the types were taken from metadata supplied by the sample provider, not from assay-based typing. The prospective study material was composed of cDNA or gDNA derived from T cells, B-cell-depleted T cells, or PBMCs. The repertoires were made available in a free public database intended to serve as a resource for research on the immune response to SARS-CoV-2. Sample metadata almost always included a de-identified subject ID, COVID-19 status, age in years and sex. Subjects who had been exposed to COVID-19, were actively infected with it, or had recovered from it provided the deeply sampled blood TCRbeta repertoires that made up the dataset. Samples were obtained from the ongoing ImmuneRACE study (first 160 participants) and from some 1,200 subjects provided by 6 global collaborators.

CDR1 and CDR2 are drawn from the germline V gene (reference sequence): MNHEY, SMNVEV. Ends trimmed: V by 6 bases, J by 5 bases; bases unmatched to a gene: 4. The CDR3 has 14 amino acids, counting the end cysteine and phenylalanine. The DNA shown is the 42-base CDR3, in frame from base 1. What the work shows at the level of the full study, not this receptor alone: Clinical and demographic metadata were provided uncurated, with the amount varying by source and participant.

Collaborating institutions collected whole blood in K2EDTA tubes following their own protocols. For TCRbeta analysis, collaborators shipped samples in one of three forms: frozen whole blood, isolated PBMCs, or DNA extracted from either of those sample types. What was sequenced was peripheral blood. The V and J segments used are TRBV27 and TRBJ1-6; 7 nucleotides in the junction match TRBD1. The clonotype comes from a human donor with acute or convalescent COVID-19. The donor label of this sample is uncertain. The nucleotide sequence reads TGTGCCAGCAGATGGGGGACAGATAATTCACCCCTCCACTTT. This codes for CASRWGTDNSPLHF.